A single sample is the source of the 25 T cell receptor beta chains below, sequenced in a study of T-cell memory formation after mild COVID-19. Each CDR3 protein is one row after TCRdb ran MiXCR on the 5' RACE reads. The repertoire consists of roughly 350,000 distinct CDR3 sequences, with 20% to 25% occurring once and the leading ten covering 9.5% to 15%. Sequencing input: PBMCs or a T cell subset sorted from them (not recorded which). These receptors were collected from an adult woman who had mild COVID-19 (a few samples of this study predate the infection). Cell type and time point are not known.

The table lists this clonotype with a few counts. The chain combines TRBV5-1 with TRBJ2-1, with 10 nucleotides matching TRBD2. V lost 2 bases, J lost 5 bases, and 4 bases stayed unmatched. The CDR3 is made up of 15 amino acids. Germline V gene sequence: CDR1 SGHRS, CDR2 YFSETQ. Here the CDR3 reads CASSFLGTSDNEQFF. CDR3 nucleotide sequence: TGCGCCAGCAGCTTCCTCGGGACTAGCGACAATGAGCAGTTCTTC.

The genes are TRBV11-3 and TRBJ1-2; 12 bases agree with TRBD1. Germline CDR1 reads SGHNT; CDR2 reads YENEEA. The CDR3 loop spans 17 amino acids. The V segment lost 5 bases and the J segment 8 bases; nucleotides outside the gene matches: 15. The CDR3: CASSHNKPGQGAEGYTF. The CDR3 DNA reads TGTGCCAGCAGCCACAATAAGCCGGGACAGGGGGCGGAGGGCTACACCTTC.

This chain uses TRBV7-2 with TRBJ2-5; no clear D gene. The CDR3 consists of 15 residues. V was trimmed by 1 base and J by 2 bases, leaving 11 bases between them. The germline gives CDR1 SGHTA, CDR2 FQGNSA. The CDR3 sequence: CASSLGYVVQETQYF. The CDR3 bases are TGTGCCAGCAGCTTAGGCTACGTAGTGCAAGAGACCCAGTACTTC. Full variable domain (rest looked up from reference TRBV7-2 and TRBJ2-5): GAGVSQSPSNKVTEKGKDVELRCDPISGHTALYWYRQSLGQGLEFLIYFQGNSAPDKSGLPSDRFSAERTGGSVSTLTIQRTQQEDSAVYLCASSLGYVVQETQYFGPGTRLLVL.

The V call is TRBV12-3 or TRBV12-4, the J call TRBJ2-1; TRBD2 aligns across 16 bases. Trimming removed 5 bases from V and 3 bases from J; junction bases left unmatched: 10. The CDR3 loop spans 19 amino acids. The CDR3 spells CASSTRGGLAGGGYNEQFF. Here the CDR3 DNA reads TGTGCCAGCAGTACCCGGGGGGGACTAGCGGGAGGGGGCTACAATGAGCAGTTCTTC.

A few counts support this clonotype. The chain links TRBV29-1 to TRBJ2-7; the D is unclear. Germline CDR1 reads SQVTM; CDR2 reads ANQGSEA. The CDR3 is made up of 11 amino acids. The germline V and J ends were trimmed by 5 bases and 4 bases, with 9 bases remaining between them. CDR3 sequence reads: CSVTDGYEQYF. Here the CDR3 DNA reads TGCAGCGTTACCGACGGATACGAGCAGTACTTC.

This sequence joins TRBV20-1 and TRBJ2-3, with 7 bases fitting TRBD2. J gave up 0 bases and V 6 bases, and 3 bases lay outside the gene matches. There are 13 residues in the CDR3. In germline, CDR1 is DFQATT, CDR2 SNEGSKA (reference sequence). This CDR3 reads CSAERGSTDTQYF. The CDR3 DNA is TGCAGTGCCGAGCGGGGCAGCACAGATACGCAGTATTTT.

This clonotype was observed many times. V and J are TRBV5-1 and TRBJ2-3; 7 bases map to TRBD1. This CDR3 is built from 15 residues. In germline, CDR1 is SGHRS, CDR2 YFSETQ. The V gene end was trimmed by 0 bases and the J gene end by 0 bases; junction bases not matched to a gene: 1. The CDR3 spells CASSLGRGSTDTQYF. The CDR3 bases are TGCGCCAGCAGCTTGGGCAGGGGGAGCACAGATACGCAGTATTTT.

The chain couples TRBV7-2 to TRBJ2-2, with D perhaps TRBD1 (5 bases). CDR3 length equals 18 residues. From germline, CDR1 is SGHTA and CDR2 FQGNSA. V was shortened by 5 bases and J by 3 bases, with 22 bases between the two germline ends. The CDR3 region is CASSLNTLGGRDTGELFF. In DNA form, the CDR3 reads TGTGCCAGCAGCCTAAACACCCTCGGTGGCAGGGACACCGGGGAGCTGTTTTTT.

This clonotype was counted a few times. The chain carries TRBV12-3 or TRBV12-4 and TRBJ1-5, with D hard to call. V lost 4 bases and J 1 base, leaving 8 bases between the germline ends. The CDR3 consists of 14 residues. CDR3 residues: CASSSLASNQPQHF. The CDR3 nucleotides read TGTGCCAGCAGTTCCCTCGCCAGCAATCAGCCCCAGCATTTT.

The table lists this clonotype with a few counts. This chain links TRBV20-1 with TRBJ2-5; D call uncertain. The V end lost 5 bases, the J end lost 1 base, and 11 bases lay between the germline ends. This CDR3 spans 13 amino acids. Germline V CDR1 and CDR2: DFQATT, SNEGSKA (reference sequence). CDR3 nucleotide sequence: TGCAGTGCTTCGAGAGGTGGCCAAGAGACCCAGTACTTC. Translated, it gives CSASRGGQETQYF.

The CDR3 spells CASRREHDGSNQPQHF. CDR3 bases: TGTGCCAGCAGGCGGGAACACGATGGGAGCAATCAGCCCCAGCATTTT. The J gene is TRBJ1-5, the V gene TRBV6-2 or TRBV6-3; D remains unclear. Germline loops: CDR1 MNHEY, CDR2 SVGEGT. Trimming shortened V by 6 bases and J by 1 base, and 16 bases separated the two germline ends. The CDR3 length is 16 residues.

CDR3: CASSLGRTGGADTGELFF. The CDR3 nucleotides read TGTGCCAGCAGTTTAGGTAGAACAGGGGGCGCAGACACCGGGGAGCTGTTTTTT. The gene calls are TRBV12-3 or TRBV12-4 and TRBJ2-2, with 9 bases that match TRBD1. The CDR3 consists of 18 residues. Germline trimming cut 1 base from V and 3 bases from J; bases unmatched to any gene: 9.

V is TRBV3-1 and J is TRBJ1-2; D not resolved. Germline CDR1 LGHDT, CDR2 YNNKEL (reference sequence). CDR3 size: 12 residues. The V gene lost 1 base and the J gene lost 8 bases, with 8 bases spanning the gap. CDR3 protein: CASSQVLVGYTF. In DNA form, the CDR3 reads TGTGCCAGCAGCCAAGTCCTAGTAGGCTACACCTTC.

The genes are TRBV5-6 and TRBJ1-5; D gene uncertain. The V gene lost 1 base and the J gene lost 1 base, with 6 bases spanning the gap. Germline V lookup: CDR1 SGHDT, CDR2 YYEEEE. The length of the CDR3 is 14 residues. The CDR3 reads CASSLMRSNQPQHF. The CDR3 nucleotides are TGTGCCAGCAGCTTGATGAGGAGCAATCAGCCCCAGCATTTT. Supplemented by reference TRBV5-6 and TRBJ1-5, the full variable domain reads DAGVTQSPTHLIKTRGQQVTLRCSPKSGHDTVSWYQQALGQGPQFIFQYYEEEERQRGNFPDRFSGHQFPNYSSELNVNALLLGDSALYLCASSLMRSNQPQHFGDGTRLSIL.

The chain employs TRBV24-1 and TRBJ2-5, with 7 bases that match TRBD1. Germline CDR1 KGHDR, CDR2 SFDVKD. There are 13 residues in the CDR3. Trimming at V came to 9 bases and at J to 3 bases, leaving 6 bases not matched to a gene. The CDR3 DNA reads TGTGCCACCGGGACAGCGAAAAAAGAGACCCAGTACTTC. Protein sequence: CATGTAKKETQYF.

This clonotype was counted ten times or more. The rearrangement links TRBV14 to TRBJ2-3; D is ambiguous. With 4 bases removed from V and 6 bases from J, the gap between germline ends came to 11 bases. This CDR3 has 13 residues. Germline CDR1 SGHDN, CDR2 FVKESK. The DNA of the CDR3 is TGTGCCAGCAGCCGTGGGGTAACCGATACGCAGTATTTT. Residues: CASSRGVTDTQYF.

The chain is built from TRBV9 and TRBJ2-7; 9 bases agree with TRBD2. Looked up from germline, CDR1 is SGDLS and CDR2 is YYNGEE. CDR3 size: 15 residues. V shed 3 bases, J shed 5 bases, and the junction held 9 bases outside the gene matches. The DNA for the CDR3 is TGTGCCAGCAGCGCCCGGGTAGCGGGGGCCCACGAGCAGTACTTC. It codes for CASSARVAGAHEQYF.

This clonotype has only a few counts. The CDR3 region has the DNA TGTGCCAGCAGCCGAGGGACTAGCGGACTCCCACGGGAGCAGTTCTTC. It codes for CASSRGTSGLPREQFF. The rearrangement joins TRBV5-5 to TRBJ2-1, with TRBD2 matching 11 bases. The CDR3 has 16 residues. After removal of 4 bases from V and 10 bases from J, the junction contained 13 bases not matched to a gene. Germline V gene lookup returns CDR1 SGHKS and CDR2 YYEKEE (reference sequence). The full variable domain, completed using reference TRBV5-5 and TRBJ2-1, is DAGVTQSPTHLIKTRGQQVTLRCSPISGHKSVSWYQQVLGQGPQFIFQYYEKEERGRGNFPDRFSARQFPNYSSELNVNALLLGDSALYLCASSRGTSGLPREQFFGPGTRLTVL.

The V call is TRBV29-1, the J call TRBJ2-7; possibly TRBD2 for D (5 bases). There are 14 residues in the CDR3. Germline loops: CDR1 SQVTM, CDR2 ANQGSEA. Trimming removed 7 bases at V and 0 bases at J, with 16 bases between. This CDR3 reads CSAKIEGSSYEQYF. The CDR3 bases are TGCAGCGCGAAGATAGAGGGCAGCTCCTACGAGCAGTACTTC.

The V call is TRBV7-3, the J call TRBJ1-2; possibly TRBD1 for D (6 bases). Trimming pared 3 bases from V and 6 bases from J, leaving 11 bases between. The CDR3 consists of 13 residues. Germline lookup yields CDR1 SGHTA and CDR2 FQGTGA. CDR3 nucleotide sequence: TGTGCCAGCAGCTTCGGGGGGGCTGATGGCTACACCTTC. It encodes CASSFGGADGYTF.

V is TRBV24-1 and J is TRBJ2-7, with TRBD1 matching over 7 bases. V lost 2 bases, J lost 2 bases, and 5 bases stayed unmatched. The germline V gene encodes CDR1 KGHDR and CDR2 SFDVKD. The CDR3 is made up of 15 amino acids. DNA of the CDR3: TGTGCCACCAGTGATTCGGGGACAGCGGCCTACGAGCAGTACTTC. As protein: CATSDSGTAAYEQYF.

The gene calls are TRBV7-3 and TRBJ1-2; maybe TRBD1 (5 bases). The CDR3 totals 14 residues. Trimming cost V 1 base and J 4 bases, with 10 bases left between them. CDR1 is SGHTA, CDR2 FQGTGA, per germline. Here the CDR3 DNA reads TGTGCCAGCAGCTTAAACGCAGGGTCCTATGGCTACACCTTC. Its protein product is CASSLNAGSYGYTF.

This clonotype was observed a few times. The chain couples TRBV4-1 to TRBJ1-2, with 7 nucleotides matching TRBD1. The V gene end was trimmed by 7 bases and the J gene end by 2 bases; junction bases not matched to a gene: 7. Germline CDR1 reads MGHRA; CDR2 reads YSYEKL. The CDR3 runs to 14 residues. The CDR3 sequence is CASNSPGQNYGYTF. The CDR3 region has the DNA TGCGCCAGCAATTCACCGGGACAGAACTATGGCTACACCTTC.

This sequence joins TRBV27 and TRBJ2-7; D is possibly TRBD2 (5 bases). V lost 3 bases and J lost 3, with 18 bases in between. Germline CDR1 reads MNHEY; CDR2 reads SMNVEV (reference sequence). The CDR3 is 16 residues long. The CDR3 here is CASSFLGQTNHYEQYF. The CDR3 nucleotides read TGTGCCAGCAGTTTTCTCGGGCAGACTAACCACTACGAGCAGTACTTC.

The V and J genes are TRBV3-1 and TRBJ2-3; perhaps TRBD2 as D (6 bases). The V and J ends lost 1 base and 0 bases respectively, with 17 bases between them. This CDR3 has 18 amino acids. Germline CDR1 is LGHDT and CDR2 is YNNKEL (reference sequence). DNA of the CDR3: TGTGCCAGCAGCCAAGGCCCTTGGGGACTCGAAAGCACAGATACGCAGTATTTT. Its translation: CASSQGPWGLESTDTQYF.